A single sample gave rise to the 21 T cell receptor beta chains below, sequenced in a study of T cell repertoires in cytomegalovirus infection (dated by TCRdb to between 2018 and 2020). Data came from an Illumina HiSeq 1500. TCRdb reanalyzed the raw reads on its own, using fastp at Q25 for trimming and MiXCR for clone calling, and kept in-frame beta chains. Merged by CDR3 protein, the rows form single entries marked with the most common genes and DNA. The sample profile shows roughly 730,000 distinct CDR3 sequences; around a third of them were found once. The ten top clones hold over 15% of the sample. The label giving this sample's treatment or condition can be read as: in vitro stimulation with specific CMV peptide epitopes to enrich CMV-specific T cells. These receptors lack a known antigen. This sample comprised cultured PBMCs, obtained from culture after CMV antigen stimulation. The receptors were sampled from a human donor in good health (CMV status not recorded). Some clones in this sample may be carry-over from other donors' samples.

This chain connects TRBV10-3 to TRBJ2-2; 8 bases are a match to TRBD1. This CDR3 contains 18 residues. Germline CDR1 reads ENHRY; CDR2 reads SYGVKD. With V trimmed by 0 bases and J by 1 base, 7 bases remained unmatched. CDR3 DNA sequence: TGTGCCATCAGTGAGTCGACGGGACAGGCCATGAACACCGGGGAGCTGTTTTTT. This codes for CAISESTGQAMNTGELFF.

There are many counts of this clonotype. The chain recombines TRBV7-2 with TRBJ1-2; TRBD1 matches at 8 bases. This CDR3 region has 15 residues. CDR1 and CDR2 from the germline V gene are SGHTA and FQGNSA. Trimming took 2 bases from V and 8 from J; bases not matched to a gene: 10. The CDR3 DNA sequence: TGTGCCAGCAGCTTACAAACAGGGGGAGAGGAAGGCTACACCTTC. It encodes CASSLQTGGEEGYTF.

The genes are TRBV5-4 and TRBJ1-4; D is unresolved. This CDR3 is built from 16 residues. Per the germline V gene, CDR1 is SGHNT and CDR2 is YYREEE (reference sequence). V lost 2 bases to trimming and J lost 0 bases, with 11 bases between them. The CDR3, as DNA: TGTGCCAGCAGCTTCCCACGGAGCTCAACTAATGAAAAACTGTTTTTT. Translated, it gives CASSFPRSSTNEKLFF.

This clonotype was detected a few times. This rearrangement joins TRBV6-1 to TRBJ1-6, with D unclear. The CDR3 is made up of 13 amino acids. Germline-derived CDR1 and CDR2 are MNHNS and SASEGT. Trimming stripped 4 bases from V and 6 bases from J, with 7 bases between. CDR3 sequence reads: CASSGPLNSPLHF. The CDR3 region has the DNA TGTGCCAGCAGTGGACCGCTTAATTCACCCCTCCACTTT.

This clonotype was seen ten or more times. The rearrangement links TRBV7-2 to TRBJ1-3; D remains ambiguous. CDR1 SGHTA and CDR2 FQGNSA come from the germline V gene. The CDR3 is 12 amino acids. V was clipped by 5 bases and J by 2 bases, with 4 bases between them. The CDR3 is CASSPAGNTIYF. CDR3 bases: TGTGCCAGCAGCCCGGCTGGAAACACCATATATTTT.

This clonotype has just a few counts. This chain's CDR3 is CASSSPGAGSYEQYF. As DNA, the CDR3 is TGTGCCAGCAGCTCCCCCGGAGCGGGCAGCTACGAGCAGTACTTC. This chain uses TRBV5-6 with TRBJ2-7; tentatively, D is TRBD2 (6 bases). Germline CDR1 is SGHDT and CDR2 is YYEEEE. V shed 3 bases and J shed 3 bases, with 16 bases lying between them. The CDR3 extends over 15 amino acids.

This clonotype was seen repeatedly, ten times or more. The V call is TRBV7-2, the J call TRBJ2-5, with D perhaps being TRBD1 or TRBD2 (5 bases each). The CDR3 has 14 amino acids. The germline gives CDR1 SGHTA, CDR2 FQGNSA. V lost 5 bases and J 5 bases, leaving 15 bases between the germline ends. CDR3: CASSPGPRGETQYF. CDR3 bases: TGTGCCAGCAGCCCGGGACCTCGAGGCGAGACCCAGTACTTC.

In its sample, this clonotype was seen a few times. This rearrangement joins TRBV6-6 to TRBJ1-1; D is unresolved. The CDR3 covers 16 residues. CDR1 and CDR2 (germline): MNHNY, SVGAGI (reference sequence). V was cut by 2 bases and J by 4 bases, with 17 bases left in between. CDR3 DNA sequence: TGTGCCAGCAGTTACCTCTGGACTAGCGCGGGCACTGAAGCTTTCTTT. Its protein is CASSYLWTSAGTEAFF.

This clonotype was observed a handful of times. The chain combines TRBV20-1 with TRBJ2-7; 8 bases align to TRBD1. V trimming: 6 bases; J trimming: 5 bases; junction bases outside the gene matches: 9. There are 13 residues in the CDR3. CDR1 and CDR2 (germline): DFQATT, SNEGSKA (reference sequence). The CDR3 region has the DNA TGCAGTGCACTGGGACAGGTCAATCACGAGCAGTACTTC. It yields the protein CSALGQVNHEQYF.

This clonotype was seen ten or more times. V gene TRBV7-2 combines with J gene TRBJ2-7, with D perhaps matching TRBD2 (5 bases). Germline CDR1 and CDR2: SGHTA and FQGNSA. V shed 2 bases and J shed 3 bases, with 23 bases lying between them. The CDR3 is made up of 18 amino acids. This CDR3 reads CASSLSLRAGERSYEQYF. CDR3 in DNA: TGTGCCAGCAGCTTAAGCCTTCGGGCTGGGGAGCGAAGCTACGAGCAGTACTTC.

V and J are TRBV6-6 and TRBJ1-5, with D possibly TRBD1 on 5 matching bases. There are 16 residues in the CDR3. Trimming left V 2 bases short and J 1 base short, with 12 bases between. Germline lookup yields CDR1 MNHNY and CDR2 SVGAGI (reference sequence). CDR3 coding DNA: TGTGCCAGCAGTTACGGAGGTGGGGGAAGCAATCAGCCCCAGCATTTT. Translation: CASSYGGGGSNQPQHF.

The chain has TRBV27 and TRBJ1-2; TRBD1 is a possible D gene (5 bases). With 5 bases removed from V and 3 bases from J, the gap between germline ends came to 13 bases. Germline CDR1 reads MNHEY; CDR2 reads SMNVEV (reference sequence). The CDR3 covers 14 residues. CDR3 sequence (DNA): TGTGCCAGCAGTCCAACAGGTGCGCACTATGGCTACACCTTC. Translating it yields CASSPTGAHYGYTF.

This rearrangement joins TRBV6-2 or TRBV6-3 to TRBJ1-5, with 8 bases that match TRBD1. The CDR3 contains 14 residues. Germline assignment: CDR1 MNHEY and CDR2 SVGEGT. Trimming cost V 6 bases and J 6 bases; bases outside gene matches: 7. This CDR3 is CASSPRGLVQPQHF. The CDR3 region has the DNA TGTGCCAGCAGCCCCAGGGGGCTGGTTCAGCCCCAGCATTTT.

For the CDR3, the DNA is TGTGCCTGCGGACAGTCGAACACCGGGGAGCTGTTTTTT. Protein product: CACGQSNTGELFF. The V and J genes are TRBV6-1 and TRBJ2-2, with D possibly being TRBD1 (6 bases). CDR1 is MNHNS and CDR2 is SASEGT in the germline V gene. This CDR3 comprises 13 residues. Deletions cut 11 bases from V and 0 bases from J, with 10 bases between.

In its sample, this clonotype was seen many times. CDR3 sequence reads: CASSSPRARGEDTQYF. The CDR3 DNA is TGTGCCAGCAGCTCCCCGCGCGCGCGGGGGGAAGATACGCAGTATTTT. The chain joins TRBV7-2 to TRBJ2-3; the match to TRBD2 covers 8 bases. CDR1 SGHTA and CDR2 FQGNSA come from the germline V gene. The J segment lost 5 bases and the V segment lost 4 bases, leaving 11 bases of the junction unmatched. The CDR3 length is 16 residues.

This clonotype came up a few times. V usage is TRBV12-3 or TRBV12-4 and J usage is TRBJ2-7; 7 bases map to TRBD2. J was trimmed by 7 bases and V by 5 bases; bases with no gene match: 8. The CDR3 length is 13 residues. The CDR3 region has the DNA TGTGCCAGCAGTCCCCGACTAGCAAGTGAGCAGTACTTC. Protein product: CASSPRLASEQYF.

This clonotype was detected only a few times. The chain links TRBV12-3 or TRBV12-4 to TRBJ1-1; 8 positions agree with TRBD1. V lost 6 bases, J lost 0 bases, and 18 bases stayed unmatched. This CDR3 comprises 19 residues. CDR3 nucleotides: TGTGCCAGCAGCCCCGGACAGGGATGGTTCGGAAGTATGAACACTGAAGCTTTCTTT. It specifies CASSPGQGWFGSMNTEAFF.

The chain has TRBV27 and TRBJ1-6; 9 bases map to TRBD1. V was clipped by 10 bases and J by 9 bases; unmatched bases: 10. This CDR3 comprises 14 residues. In germline, CDR1 is MNHEY, CDR2 SMNVEV (reference sequence). DNA for the CDR3: TGTGCCACTAGAAGGGGGACAGGGTCTTCACCCCTCCACTTT. The encoded protein is CATRRGTGSSPLHF.

This clonotype has just a few counts. The chain carries TRBV6-1 and TRBJ1-1; D might be TRBD1 (5 bases). Germline V gives CDR1 MNHNS, CDR2 SASEGT. Trimming stripped 3 bases from V and 9 bases from J, with 17 bases between. This CDR3 contains 14 residues. The CDR3: CASSDPGANRQAFF. CDR3 bases: TGTGCCAGCAGTGATCCTGGGGCAAATCGGCAAGCTTTCTTT.

This clonotype came up a few times. The chain couples TRBV6-6 to TRBJ1-3; D remains unclear. This CDR3 is built from 16 residues. Germline V gene sequence: CDR1 MNHNY, CDR2 SVGAGI (reference sequence). V dropped 2 bases and J dropped 0 bases, with 11 bases sitting between them. CDR3 amino acids: CASSYPDLSSGNTIYF. The CDR3 DNA sequence: TGTGCCAGCAGTTACCCGGACCTAAGCTCTGGAAACACCATATATTTT.

The rearrangement joins TRBV19 to TRBJ2-1, with D possibly TRBD2 on 6 matching bases. Trimming pared 3 bases from V and 10 bases from J, leaving 13 bases between. The CDR3 is 13 amino acids. Germline loops: CDR1 LNHDA, CDR2 SQIVND (reference sequence). The CDR3 nucleotides read TGTGCCAGTAGTATTCAGGCGGAGGGGGAGCAGTTCTTC. Its translation: CASSIQAEGEQFF.